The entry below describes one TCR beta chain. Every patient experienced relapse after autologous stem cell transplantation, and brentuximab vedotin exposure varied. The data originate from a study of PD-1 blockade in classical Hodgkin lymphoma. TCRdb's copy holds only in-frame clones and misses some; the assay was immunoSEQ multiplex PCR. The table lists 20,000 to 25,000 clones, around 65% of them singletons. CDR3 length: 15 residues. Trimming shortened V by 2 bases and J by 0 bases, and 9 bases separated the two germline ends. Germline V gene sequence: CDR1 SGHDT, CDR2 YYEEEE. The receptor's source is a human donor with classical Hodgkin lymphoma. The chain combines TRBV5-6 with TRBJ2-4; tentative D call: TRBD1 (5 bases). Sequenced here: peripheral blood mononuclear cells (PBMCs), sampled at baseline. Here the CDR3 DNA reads TGTGCCAGCAGCTTTCAGGGATTAGCCAAAAACATTCAGTACTTC. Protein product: CASSFQGLAKNIQYF.